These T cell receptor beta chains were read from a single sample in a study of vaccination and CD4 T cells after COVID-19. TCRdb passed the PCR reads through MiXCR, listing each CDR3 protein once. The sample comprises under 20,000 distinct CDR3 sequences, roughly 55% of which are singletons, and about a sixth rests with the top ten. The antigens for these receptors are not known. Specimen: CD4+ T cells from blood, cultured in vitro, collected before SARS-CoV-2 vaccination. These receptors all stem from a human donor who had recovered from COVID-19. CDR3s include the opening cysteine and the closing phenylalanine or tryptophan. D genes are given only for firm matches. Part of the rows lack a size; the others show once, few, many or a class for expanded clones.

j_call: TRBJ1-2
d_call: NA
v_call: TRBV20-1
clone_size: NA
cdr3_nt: TGCAGTGCTAGAGATCCGGCGGCTAACTATGGCTACACCTTC
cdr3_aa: CSARDPAANYGYTF

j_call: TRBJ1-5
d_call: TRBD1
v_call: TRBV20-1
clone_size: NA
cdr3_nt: TGCAGTGCTGGAAAGCCCGGACAGGGGGTCGATCAGCCCCAGCATTTT
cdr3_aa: CSAGKPGQGVDQPQHF

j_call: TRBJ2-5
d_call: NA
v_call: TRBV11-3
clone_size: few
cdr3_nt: TGTGCCAGCAGCTTCTCTCGTGGCACGAAGACCCAGTACTTC
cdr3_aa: CASSFSRGTKTQYF

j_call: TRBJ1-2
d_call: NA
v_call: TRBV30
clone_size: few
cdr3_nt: TGTGCCTGGAGTGTACGGTATGGCTACACCTTC
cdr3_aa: CAWSVRYGYTF

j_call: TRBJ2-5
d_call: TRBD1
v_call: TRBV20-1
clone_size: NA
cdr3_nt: TGCAGTGCTGGTCGACAGGGTTTGGGGGAGACCCAGTACTTC
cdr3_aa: CSAGRQGLGETQYF

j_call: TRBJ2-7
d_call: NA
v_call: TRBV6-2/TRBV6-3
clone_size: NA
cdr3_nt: TGTGCCAGCAGTCCGCCCGCCATCTCCTACGAGCAGTACTTC
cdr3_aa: CASSPPAISYEQYF

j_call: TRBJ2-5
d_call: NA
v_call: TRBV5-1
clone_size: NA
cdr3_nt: TGCGCCAGCAGCTTGGGAGGGGGTTCGGAAGAGACCCAGTACTTC
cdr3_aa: CASSLGGGSEETQYF

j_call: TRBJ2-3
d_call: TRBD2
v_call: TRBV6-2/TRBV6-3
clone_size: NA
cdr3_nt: TGTGCCAGCAGAGAGAGCGGGAGCGTCGCAGATACGCAGTATTTT
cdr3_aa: CASRESGSVADTQYF

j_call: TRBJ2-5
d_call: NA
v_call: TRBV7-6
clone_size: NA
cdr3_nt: TGTGCCAGCAGCCTTTTGCGCGCCGGGTTCCAAGAGACCCAGTACTTC
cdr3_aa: CASSLLRAGFQETQYF

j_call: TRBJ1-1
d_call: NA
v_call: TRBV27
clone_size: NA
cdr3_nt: TGTGCCAGCAGTTCCAATCCGGACACTGAAGCTTTCTTT
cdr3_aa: CASSSNPDTEAFF

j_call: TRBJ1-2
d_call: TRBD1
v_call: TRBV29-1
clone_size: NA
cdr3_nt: TGCAGCGTCGAAACTCCGGGACAGTTCTATGGCTACACCTTC
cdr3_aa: CSVETPGQFYGYTF

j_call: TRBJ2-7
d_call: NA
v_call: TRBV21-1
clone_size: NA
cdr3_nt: TGTGCCAGCAGCAAAGAATTCCCAAGCGGGAGGGCCGAAGTCGAGCAGTACTTC
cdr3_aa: CASSKEFPSGRAEVEQYF

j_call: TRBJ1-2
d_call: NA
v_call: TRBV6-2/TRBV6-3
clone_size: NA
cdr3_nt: TGTGCCAGCAGCCCTGGGGGGCTAGGCTATGGCTACACCTTC
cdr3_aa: CASSPGGLGYGYTF

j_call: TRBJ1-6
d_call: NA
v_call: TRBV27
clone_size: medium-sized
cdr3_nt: TGTGCCAGCAGTAACCGGGGCAATAATTCACCCCTCCACTTT
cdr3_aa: CASSNRGNNSPLHF

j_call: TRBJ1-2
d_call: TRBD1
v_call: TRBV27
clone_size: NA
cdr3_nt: TGTGCCAGCGGGAAGACAGGGGACTATGGCTACACCTTC
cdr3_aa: CASGKTGDYGYTF

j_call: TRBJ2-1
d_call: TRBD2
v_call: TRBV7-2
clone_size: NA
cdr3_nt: TGTGCCAGCAGCCCAGGACTAGCGGACAATGAGCAGTTCTTC
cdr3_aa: CASSPGLADNEQFF

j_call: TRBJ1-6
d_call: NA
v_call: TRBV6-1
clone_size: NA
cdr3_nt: TGTGCCAGCAGGCCGGGGCCTAATTCACCCCTCCACTTT
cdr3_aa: CASRPGPNSPLHF

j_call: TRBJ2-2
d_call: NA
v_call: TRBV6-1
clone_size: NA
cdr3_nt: TGTGCCAGCAGTGACAGGCTGGCTAGGGAGCTGTTTTTT
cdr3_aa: CASSDRLARELFF

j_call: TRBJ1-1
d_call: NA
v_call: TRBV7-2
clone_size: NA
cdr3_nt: TGTGCCAGCAGCTTTACAGAACGAGGGACTGAAGCTTTCTTT
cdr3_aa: CASSFTERGTEAFF

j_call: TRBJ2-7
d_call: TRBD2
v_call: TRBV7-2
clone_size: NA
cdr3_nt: TGTGCCAGCAGCCAAGGAGTGGCTAGCGGGAGCCAGTACTTC
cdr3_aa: CASSQGVASGSQYF

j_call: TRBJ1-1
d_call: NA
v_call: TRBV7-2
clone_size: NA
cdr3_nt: TGTGCCAGCAGCTTGATGGGACGGCAGAACACTGAAGCTTTCTTT
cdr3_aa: CASSLMGRQNTEAFF

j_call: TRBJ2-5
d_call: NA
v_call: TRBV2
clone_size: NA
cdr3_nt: TGTGCCAGCAGGGAGGGGTCGGCACTAGCAGAGACCCAGTACTTC
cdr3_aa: CASREGSALAETQYF

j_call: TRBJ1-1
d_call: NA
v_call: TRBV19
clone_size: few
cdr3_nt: TGTGCCAGTAGTGAAACAGGGAGGGAGCATCCAGCTTTCTTT
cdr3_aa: CASSETGREHPAFF

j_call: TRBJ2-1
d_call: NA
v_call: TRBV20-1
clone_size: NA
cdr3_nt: TGCAGTGCCAGCGATGGGGGAGAGAGCGATGAGCAGTTCTTC
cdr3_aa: CSASDGGESDEQFF

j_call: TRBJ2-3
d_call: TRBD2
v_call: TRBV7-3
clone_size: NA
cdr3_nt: TGTGCCAGCAGCTTATCGGGGGGAACAGATACGCAGTATTTT
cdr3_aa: CASSLSGGTDTQYF

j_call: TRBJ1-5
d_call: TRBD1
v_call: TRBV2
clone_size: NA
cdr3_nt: TGTGCCAGCAGCAGACAGGGGGCTCGGAGCAATCAGCCCCAGCATTTT
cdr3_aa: CASSRQGARSNQPQHF

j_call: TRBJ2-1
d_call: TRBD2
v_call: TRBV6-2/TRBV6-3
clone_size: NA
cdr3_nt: TGTGCCAGCAGAATTAATAGCGGGAGGATGAATGAGCAGTTCTTC
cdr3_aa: CASRINSGRMNEQFF

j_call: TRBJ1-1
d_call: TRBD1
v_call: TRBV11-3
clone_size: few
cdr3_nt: TGTGCCAGCAGCTTAGAAGGGACAGTGAACACTGAAGCTTTCTTT
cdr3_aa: CASSLEGTVNTEAFF

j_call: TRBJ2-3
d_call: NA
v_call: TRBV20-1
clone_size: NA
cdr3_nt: TGCAGTGCGAGGAGACGCGGGATGACAGATACGCAGTATTTT
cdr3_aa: CSARRRGMTDTQYF

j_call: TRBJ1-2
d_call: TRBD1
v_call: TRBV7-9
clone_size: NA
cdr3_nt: TGTGCCAGCAGCTTGGCCGGGGGACAGGGATCTGGCTACACCTTC
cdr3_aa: CASSLAGGQGSGYTF

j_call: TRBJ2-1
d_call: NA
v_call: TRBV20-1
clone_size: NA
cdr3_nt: TGCAGTGCCAGGCGGCAGGGGATAACGTCGGCTTACAATGAGCAGTTCTTC
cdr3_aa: CSARRQGITSAYNEQFF

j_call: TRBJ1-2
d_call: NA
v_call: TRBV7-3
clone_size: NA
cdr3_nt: TGTGCCAGCAGCTTAAGCGCCGGCTCTGGCTACACCTTC
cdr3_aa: CASSLSAGSGYTF

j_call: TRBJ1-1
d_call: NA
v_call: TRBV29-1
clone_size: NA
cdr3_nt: TGCAGCGTTGAATCCCCGAGGACTGAAGCTTTCTTT
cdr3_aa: CSVESPRTEAFF

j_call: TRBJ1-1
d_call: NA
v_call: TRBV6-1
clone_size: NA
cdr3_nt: TGTGCCAGCACTACTGGACCGGAATGGAATTCTGAAGCTTTCTTT
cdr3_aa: CASTTGPEWNSEAFF

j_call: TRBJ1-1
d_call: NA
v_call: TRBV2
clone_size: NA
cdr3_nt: TGTGCCAGCAGTGACTCGCTTCCGGGCACTGAAGCTTTCTTT
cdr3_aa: CASSDSLPGTEAFF

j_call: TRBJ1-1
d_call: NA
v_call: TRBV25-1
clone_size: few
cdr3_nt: TGTGCCAGCACTCGGGGCATGAACACTGAAGCTTTCTTT
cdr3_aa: CASTRGMNTEAFF

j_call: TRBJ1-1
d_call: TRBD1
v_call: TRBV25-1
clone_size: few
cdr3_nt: TGTGCCAGCAGTGGTGGGACAGGGAGCTATGCCCCAGCTTTCTTT
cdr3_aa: CASSGGTGSYAPAFF

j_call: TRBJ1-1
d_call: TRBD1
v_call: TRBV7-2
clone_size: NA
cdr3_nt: TGTGCCAGCAGATCGGGACAGACGAACACTGAAGCTTTCTTT
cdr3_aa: CASRSGQTNTEAFF

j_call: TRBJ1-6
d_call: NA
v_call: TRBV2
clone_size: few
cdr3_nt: TGTGCCAGCAGACCCGACGGAGATAATTCACCCCTCCACTTT
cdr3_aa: CASRPDGDNSPLHF

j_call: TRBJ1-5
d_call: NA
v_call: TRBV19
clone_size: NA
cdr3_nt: TGTGCCAGTAGTCAACAGCTGCGGCCCCAGCATTTT
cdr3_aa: CASSQQLRPQHF

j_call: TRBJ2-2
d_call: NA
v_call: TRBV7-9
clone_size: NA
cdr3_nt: TGTGCCAGCAGCTTAGATCCGGTTAACACCGGGGAGCTGTTTTTT
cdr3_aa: CASSLDPVNTGELFF

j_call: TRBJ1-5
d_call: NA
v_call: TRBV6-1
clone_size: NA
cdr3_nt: TGTGCCAGCAGGACGTACAGGGAGGGGCAGCCCCAGCATTTT
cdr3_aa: CASRTYREGQPQHF

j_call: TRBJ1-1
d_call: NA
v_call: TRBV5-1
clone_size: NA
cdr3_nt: TGCGCCAGCAGCTTGCGCGGGTTGAACACTGAAGCTTTCTTT
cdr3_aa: CASSLRGLNTEAFF

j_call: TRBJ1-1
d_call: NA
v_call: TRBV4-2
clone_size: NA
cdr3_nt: TGTGCCAGCAGCCAAGTGCGCGGGAATTTAAACACTGAAGCTTTCTTT
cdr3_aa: CASSQVRGNLNTEAFF

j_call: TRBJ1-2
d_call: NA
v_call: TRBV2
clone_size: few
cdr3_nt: TGTGCCAGCAGTGAATCGGAGTCGGATGGCTACACCTTC
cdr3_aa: CASSESESDGYTF

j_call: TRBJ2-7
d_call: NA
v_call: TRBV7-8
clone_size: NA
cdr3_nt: TGTGCCAGCAGCTTAGATTCGGGGATCTGGTACGAGCAGTACTTC
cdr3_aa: CASSLDSGIWYEQYF

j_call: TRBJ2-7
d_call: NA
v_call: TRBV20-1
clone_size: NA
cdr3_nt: TGCAGTGCTAGACGGGACACCACCTACGAGCAGTACTTC
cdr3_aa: CSARRDTTYEQYF

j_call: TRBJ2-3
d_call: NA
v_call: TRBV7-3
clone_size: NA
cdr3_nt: TGTGCCAGCAGCTTAAATGAGGGAGATACGCAGTATTTT
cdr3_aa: CASSLNEGDTQYF

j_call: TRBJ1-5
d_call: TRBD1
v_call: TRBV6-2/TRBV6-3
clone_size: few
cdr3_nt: TGTGCCAGCAGTTCATACAGGGGGATGGGCAATCAGCCCCAGCATTTT
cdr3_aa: CASSSYRGMGNQPQHF

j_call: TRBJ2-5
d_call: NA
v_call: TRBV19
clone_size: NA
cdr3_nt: TGTGCCAGTAGTATAGATCATGGACTCCGTGCCGAGACCCAGTACTTC
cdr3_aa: CASSIDHGLRAETQYF

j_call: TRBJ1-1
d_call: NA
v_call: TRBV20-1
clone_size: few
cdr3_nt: TGCAGTGCTAGCCGGGACATTAACACTGAAGCTTTCTTT
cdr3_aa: CSASRDINTEAFF

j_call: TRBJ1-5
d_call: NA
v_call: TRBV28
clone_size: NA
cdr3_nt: TGTGCCATCTCGACGGGAGATAGCAATCAGCCCCAGCATTTT
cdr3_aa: CAISTGDSNQPQHF

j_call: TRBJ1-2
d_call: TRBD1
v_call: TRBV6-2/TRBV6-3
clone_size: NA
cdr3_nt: TGTGCCAGCAGCCCCCGGGACAGGCATGTGACCTATGGCTACACCTTC
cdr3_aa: CASSPRDRHVTYGYTF

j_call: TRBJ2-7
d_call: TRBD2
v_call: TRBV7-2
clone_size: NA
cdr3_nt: TGTGCCAGCAGCCTTACTAGCGCTACCTACGAGCAGTACTTC
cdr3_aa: CASSLTSATYEQYF

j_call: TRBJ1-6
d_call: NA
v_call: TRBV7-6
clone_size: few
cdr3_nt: TGTGCCAGCAGCCTCAGGGTAGATAATTCACCCCTCCACTTT
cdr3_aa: CASSLRVDNSPLHF

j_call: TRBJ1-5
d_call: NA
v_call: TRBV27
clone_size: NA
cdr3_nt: TGTGCCAGCAGTAGGAGTCGGGTAGGTAATAATCAGCCCCAGCATTTT
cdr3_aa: CASSRSRVGNNQPQHF

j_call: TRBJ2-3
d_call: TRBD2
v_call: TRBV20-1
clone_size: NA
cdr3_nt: TGCAGTGCTCTGAAAGGGGGCGGGAGGGCCACAGATACGCAGTATTTT
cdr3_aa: CSALKGGGRATDTQYF